The rows below give T cell receptor beta chains drawn from one sample of a study of T cell responses to AZD1222 COVID-19 vaccine. The data were produced by immunoSEQ multiplex PCR, yet TCRdb's version contains in-frame clones alone and is incomplete. The sample shows about 67,000 clones, 80% to 90% of them seen only once. Sequences were derived from peripheral blood, sampled 28 days after the second AZD1222 dose. Receptor source: an adult who received the AZD1222 COVID-19 vaccine. CDR3s include the opening cysteine and the closing phenylalanine or tryptophan. D genes are given only for firm matches. A clone size is listed for some rows: how often the clone was seen (once, few, many), or a class if it is expanded.

J	size	V	D	DNA	CDR3
TRBJ1-1	once	TRBV18	NA	TGTGCCAGCTCACCAGAAGGGACACCTGGGAAAGCTTTCTTT	CASSPEGTPGKAFF
TRBJ2-1	NA	TRBV27	TRBD2	TGTGCCAGCAGTTTTCACGAGCGGGGAAGGAATGAGCAGTTCTTC	CASSFHERGRNEQFF
TRBJ1-2	many	TRBV4-1	NA	TGCGCCAGCAGCCAAGCCTATCTCCCAGTAAACTACACCTTC	CASSQAYLPVNYTF
TRBJ1-1	NA	TRBV6-5	NA	TGTGCCAGCCAAAGGGGGGTTAACACTGAAGCTTTCTTT	CASQRGVNTEAFF
TRBJ1-2	few	TRBV19	TRBD1	TGTGCCAGTAATAATCGGGACAGGGGAGGTTACTATGGCTACACCTTC	CASNNRDRGGYYGYTF
TRBJ2-1	NA	TRBV9	TRBD2	TGTGCCAGCAGCGGGGGACTAGCGGGCGGAGGGTACCAGCAGTTCTTC	CASSGGLAGGGYQQFF
TRBJ1-4	NA	TRBV9	TRBD1	TGTGCCAGCAGCCCCACCGGGACAGGAATAGTACTGTTTTTT	CASSPTGTGIVLFF
TRBJ2-1	NA	TRBV19	TRBD2	TGTGCCAGTAGAGCCCTAGCGGGGGGTGATTACAATGAGCAGTTCTTC	CASRALAGGDYNEQFF
TRBJ1-2	NA	TRBV3-1/TRBV3-2	TRBD1	TGTGCCAGCAGCCAAGAAGACAGGGGAAGTGGCTACACCTTC	CASSQEDRGSGYTF
TRBJ1-5	NA	TRBV5-5	NA	TGTGCCAGCAGCTCCGTGGGCCAGATAATGAATCAGCCCCAGCATTTT	CASSSVGQIMNQPQHF
TRBJ1-5	NA	TRBV19	NA	TGTGCCAGTAGTATAGAGCCCAGGCGGCGTCAGCCCCAGCATTTT	CASSIEPRRRQPQHF
TRBJ2-7	NA	TRBV11-3	NA	TGTGCCAGCAGCTTACGTCGAGTCCCCCCGTACTTC	CASSLRRVPPYF
TRBJ1-2	few	TRBV7-2	NA	TGTGCCAGCAGCTTAGCGGGGTCAGGGTTAAACTATGGCTACACCTTC	CASSLAGSGLNYGYTF
TRBJ2-7	once	TRBV19	NA	TGTGCCAGTAGTGAACCAGGGGCCATGAGCTCCTACGAGCAGTACTTC	CASSEPGAMSSYEQYF
TRBJ1-2	few	TRBV7-2	NA	TGTGCCAGAGAACCTCGGGAACTAACTGGCTACACCTTC	CAREPRELTGYTF